This T cell receptor beta chain came from a study of CD8 T cells in ankylosing spondylitis. Points from the study as a whole: Matched ankylosing spondylitis synovial fluid reportedly showed significant enrichment of disease-linked clones. Some of the motif variants had earlier been found in reactive arthritis patients' fluid and blood.

Germline V gene data show CDR1 as MNHEY and CDR2 as SVGAGI. There are 12 residues in the CDR3. The V and J ends lost 2 bases and 4 bases respectively, with 5 bases between them. In making TCR beta libraries, quantitative 5'-RACE with molecular barcodes was used. In TCRdb, the 5' RACE reads were re-called with MiXCR into one record per CDR3 protein. The sample lists 120,000 or so distinct CDR3 sequences, about 13% occurring once. In the case of this clonotype: The antigen is not known.

The TCR comes from a female donor with ankylosing spondylitis or in good health (not recorded which). The rearrangement links TRBV6-5 to TRBJ1-2; no clear D. Sequencing was done on a sample of blood, either unsorted or a sorted T cell fraction (not recorded which). The CDR3 here is CASSYGGYGYTF. The CDR3 bases are TGTGCCAGCAGTTACGGTGGCTATGGCTACACCTTC.